This T cell receptor (beta chain) was identified during a study of blood T cell repertoires in COVID-19. Germline-derived CDR1 and CDR2 are MRHNA and SNTAGT. V lost 4 bases to trimming and J lost 2 bases, with 12 bases between them. This CDR3 comprises 15 residues. Assay: immunoSEQ multiplex PCR; the TCRdb copy retains only in-frame clones and omits some. The repertoire consists of fewer than 15,000 clones, with over 70% occurring once and the leading ten covering approximately 30%. This rearrangement joins TRBV6-4 to TRBJ2-1; D may be TRBD2 (6 bases). Sequencing input: peripheral blood. The sequence derives from a human donor in a cohort sampled during active COVID-19. As DNA, the CDR3 is TGTGCCAGCAGTGTATACGGCGGGACCTACAATGAGCAGTTCTTC. It translates to CASSVYGGTYNEQFF.